Ten or more counts support the clone carrying this T cell receptor (beta chain). The CDR3 has 17 amino acids. V was cut by 5 bases and J by 0 bases, with 17 bases left in between. Germline assignment: CDR1 MDHEN and CDR2 SYDVKM. This entry comes from a study of early T cells in non-severe SARS-CoV-2 infection. One entry per CDR3 protein, called by TCRdb with MiXCR from the 5' RACE reads. Here the sample spans 40,000 to 65,000 distinct CDR3 sequences, 7% to 9% being singletons. The rearrangement joins TRBV28 to TRBJ1-5, with D tentatively TRBD1 (6 bases). The receptor's source is an adult who was a healthcare worker with PCR-confirmed SARS-CoV-2 infection or an uninfected control (not recorded which). The sequenced material came from whole blood. In DNA, the CDR3 is TGTGCCAGCAGTAACTACGGACAGCTTCATAGCAATCAGCCCCAGCATTTT. This translates into CASSNYGQLHSNQPQHF.